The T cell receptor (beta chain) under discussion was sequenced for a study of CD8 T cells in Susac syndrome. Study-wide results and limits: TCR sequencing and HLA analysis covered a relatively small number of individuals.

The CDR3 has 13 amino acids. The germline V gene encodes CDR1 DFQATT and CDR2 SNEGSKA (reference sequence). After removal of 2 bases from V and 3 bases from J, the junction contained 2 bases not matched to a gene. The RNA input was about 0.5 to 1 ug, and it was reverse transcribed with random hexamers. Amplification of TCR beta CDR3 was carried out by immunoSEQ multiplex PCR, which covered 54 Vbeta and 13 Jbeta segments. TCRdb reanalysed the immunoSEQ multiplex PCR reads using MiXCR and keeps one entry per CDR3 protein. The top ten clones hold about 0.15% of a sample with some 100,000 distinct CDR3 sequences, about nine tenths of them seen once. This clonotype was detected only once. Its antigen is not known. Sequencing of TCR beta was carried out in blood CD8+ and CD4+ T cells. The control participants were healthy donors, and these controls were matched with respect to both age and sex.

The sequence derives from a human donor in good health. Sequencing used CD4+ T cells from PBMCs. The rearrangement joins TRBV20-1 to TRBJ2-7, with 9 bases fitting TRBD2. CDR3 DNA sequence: TGCAGTGCTAGAAAGCGGGGGGTCTACGAGCAGTACTTC. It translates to CSARKRGVYEQYF.